This T cell receptor (beta chain) was observed in a study of blood T cell repertoires in COVID-19. At the level of the study: Specimens from acute and convalescent COVID-19 originated in the United States, Italy and Spain. The cDNA or gDNA used as material had been derived from T cells, B-cell-depleted T cells, or PBMCs.

How the authors handled the data: It was from reference gene primer amplification that nucleated cell counts were estimated. Clones were sequenced by immunoSEQ multiplex PCR, and TCRdb holds only the in-frame ones, with some missing. V and J calls and clone size are given by that table; D and trimming were obtained from the DNA. The sample lists about 80,000 clones; over 75% were seen once. In its sample, this clone was seen once. Per germline, CDR1 LGHDT and CDR2 YNNKEL (reference sequence). CDR3 length equals 13 residues. Between the trimmed V and J ends, which lost 4 bases and 4 bases, there was a span of 11 bases.

The genes are TRBV3-1 (or the pseudogene TRBV3-2) and TRBJ2-7, with a possible D match to TRBD2 (5 bases). The specimen was peripheral blood. This receptor was identified in a human donor in a cohort sampled during active COVID-19. Here the CDR3 DNA reads TGTGCCAGCAGCCCCGGACCGGGATACGAGCAGTACTTC. As protein: CASSPGPGYEQYF.